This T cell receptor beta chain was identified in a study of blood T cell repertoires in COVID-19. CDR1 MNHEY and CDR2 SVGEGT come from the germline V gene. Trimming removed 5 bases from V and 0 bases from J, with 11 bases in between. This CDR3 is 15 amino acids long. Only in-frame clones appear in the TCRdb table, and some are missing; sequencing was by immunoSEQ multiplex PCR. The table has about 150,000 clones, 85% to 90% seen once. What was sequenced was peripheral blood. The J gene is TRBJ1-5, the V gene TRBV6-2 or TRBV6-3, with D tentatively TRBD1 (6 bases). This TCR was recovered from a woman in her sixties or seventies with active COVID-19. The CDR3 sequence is CASSPGGSSNQPQHF. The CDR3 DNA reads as TGTGCCAGCAGTCCGGGGGGCTCTAGCAATCAGCCCCAGCATTTT.